This passage covers 32 T cell receptor beta chains from one sample sequenced in a study of T cell changes during pregnancy in multiple sclerosis. Sequenced by immunoSEQ multiplex PCR; TCRdb stores in-frame clones only, minus some. The table shows under 50,000 clones, with over 85% occurring only once. The specimen comprised CD4+ T cells from peripheral blood mononuclear cells, sampled in the first trimester of pregnancy. The origin of the receptors is a female donor with multiple sclerosis, enrolled in a pregnancy study.

The chain is built from TRBV28 and TRBJ2-7, with D tentatively TRBD1 (5 bases). The CDR3 spans 13 residues. Trimming left V 5 bases short and J 7 bases short, with 15 bases between. The germline gives CDR1 MDHEN, CDR2 SYDVKM. The CDR3 loop reads CASSPSLGREQYF. CDR3 bases: TGTGCCAGCAGTCCCTCGCTGGGGCGAGAGCAGTACTTC. Based on the CDR3 plus reference TRBV28 and TRBJ2-7, the full variable domain is DVKVTQSSRYLVKRTGEKVFLECVQDMDHENMFWYRQDPGLGLRLIYFSYDVKMKEKGDIPEGYSVSREKKERFSLILESASTNQTSMYLCASSPSLGREQYFGPGTRLTVT.

This sequence joins TRBV19 and TRBJ2-1; TRBD1 matches at 9 bases. Germline assignment: CDR1 LNHDA and CDR2 SQIVND (reference sequence). J lost 9 bases, V lost 3 bases, and 9 bases had no gene match. The CDR3 loop spans 15 amino acids. CDR3 region: CASSITGTGISEQFF. In nucleotides, the CDR3 is TGTGCCAGTAGTATTACCGGGACAGGGATATCTGAGCAGTTCTTC.

The chain carries TRBV4-3 and TRBJ2-3, with TRBD2 matching 9 bases. The CDR3 has 17 amino acids. Germline values: CDR1 LGHNA, CDR2 YSLEER. The junction had 6 bases not matched to a gene; V was cut back by 0 bases and J by 2 bases. The CDR3, as DNA: TGCGCCAGCAGCCAAGATGGGCGGGAGGGCCTCACAGATACGCAGTATTTT. Amino acid sequence: CASSQDGREGLTDTQYF.

In DNA form, the CDR3 reads TGTGCCAGCAGTTTGTTGCGGGATGGTCCGAATGAGCAGTTCTTC. This sequence encodes CASSLLRDGPNEQFF. V and J are TRBV28 and TRBJ2-1, with D possibly being TRBD2 (6 bases). CDR1 is MDHEN and CDR2 is SYDVKM in the germline V gene. V was clipped by 3 bases and J by 7 bases, with 16 bases between them. The CDR3 totals 15 residues. Looking up the rest from reference TRBV28 and TRBJ2-1 gives the full variable domain: DVKVTQSSRYLVKRTGEKVFLECVQDMDHENMFWYRQDPGLGLRLIYFSYDVKMKEKGDIPEGYSVSREKKERFSLILESASTNQTSMYLCASSLLRDGPNEQFFGPGTRLTVL.

The V gene is TRBV6-1, the J gene TRBJ1-5; possibly TRBD1 for D (5 bases). This CDR3 comprises 15 residues. V lost 2 bases, J lost 4 bases, and 12 bases lay in between. CDR1 and CDR2 (germline): MNHNS, SASEGT. The CDR3 sequence is CASSEPGLSNQPQHF. The CDR3 region has the DNA TGTGCCAGCAGTGAACCAGGGCTATCAAATCAGCCCCAGCATTTT.

The chain carries TRBV11-3 and TRBJ2-1, with TRBD2 matching over 8 bases. The CDR3 length is 16 residues. Germline loops: CDR1 SGHNT, CDR2 YENEEA. The trim removed 6 bases at V and 5 bases at J, leaving 12 bases unmatched. The CDR3: CASSSGTGGGNNEQFF. The DNA of the CDR3 is TGTGCCAGCAGTTCTGGAACCGGGGGGGGCAACAATGAGCAGTTCTTC.

The chain couples TRBV2 to TRBJ2-4; the D gene is possibly TRBD1 (7 bases). The germline gives CDR1 SNHLY, CDR2 FYNNEI. V was clipped by 6 bases and J by 0 bases, with 21 bases between them. The CDR3 loop spans 18 amino acids. CDR3 loop: CASSVRGALLLAKNIQYF. CDR3 DNA: TGTGCCAGCAGCGTCAGGGGGGCCCTTCTACTAGCCAAAAACATTCAGTACTTC. Full variable domain (outside the CDR3, taken from reference TRBV2 and TRBJ2-4): EPEVTQTPSHQVTQMGQEVILRCVPISNHLYFYWYRQILGQKVEFLVSFYNNEISEKSEIFDDQFSVERPDGSNFTLKIRSTKLEDSAMYFCASSVRGALLLAKNIQYFGAGTRLSVL.

The chain has TRBV5-6 and TRBJ2-2; TRBD1 matches at 8 bases. CDR1 is SGHDT, CDR2 YYEEEE, per germline. The V segment lost 3 bases and the J segment 7 bases; nucleotides outside the gene matches: 11. CDR3 size: 16 residues. CDR3 loop: CASSSRGRLQGGELFF. CDR3 sequence (DNA): TGTGCCAGCAGCTCCAGGGGGCGCTTACAGGGCGGGGAGCTGTTTTTT.

The chain uses TRBV5-4 and TRBJ2-7; TRBD1 might be the D (5 bases). V was pared by 3 bases and J by 3 bases, with 13 bases between. Germline lookup yields CDR1 SGHNT and CDR2 YYREEE (reference sequence). CDR3 length equals 14 residues. The CDR3 bases are TGTGCCAGCAGCTCCCAAGTGCAGGGCTACGAGCAGTACTTC. It translates to CASSSQVQGYEQYF.

The CDR3 loop is CASSRLGREGETQYF. DNA of the CDR3: TGCGCCAGCAGCCGCCTCGGGCGGGAAGGAGAGACCCAGTACTTC. The genes are TRBV4-1 and TRBJ2-5; a possible D gene is TRBD2 (6 bases). Per the germline V gene, CDR1 is MGHRA and CDR2 is YSYEKL. The CDR3 has 15 amino acids. The ends were cut back, 4 bases at V and 4 bases at J, with 16 bases in the middle.

The V and J genes are TRBV27 and TRBJ2-7; D remains ambiguous. Per the germline V gene, CDR1 is MNHEY and CDR2 is SMNVEV (reference sequence). V gave up 5 bases and J gave up 0 bases, with 8 bases separating them. This CDR3 has 13 residues. The CDR3 reads CASSRKSSYEQYF. In DNA, the CDR3 is TGTGCCAGCAGTCGAAAGAGCTCCTACGAGCAGTACTTC.

The chain recombines TRBV28 with TRBJ2-5; 9 bases line up with TRBD2. This CDR3 is 16 amino acids long. The ends lost 7 bases at V and 3 bases at J; junction bases unmatched: 12. CDR1 MDHEN and CDR2 SYDVKM come from the germline V gene. The CDR3 loop reads CASKTARLADEETQYF. The CDR3 nucleotides read TGTGCCAGCAAAACCGCCCGACTAGCGGACGAAGAGACCCAGTACTTC.

This rearrangement joins TRBV7-2 to TRBJ2-1; TRBD2 aligns across 10 bases. The germline CDR1 and CDR2 sequences are SGHTA and FQGNSA. The CDR3 consists of 16 residues. Unmatched junction bases numbered 6, after V lost 3 bases and J lost 4 bases. CDR3 DNA: TGTGCCAGCAGCTTTGCTAGCGGGAGTTCTTACAATGAGCAGTTCTTC. This sequence encodes CASSFASGSSYNEQFF.

The chain carries TRBV18 and TRBJ2-7; D gene unclear. CDR1 is KGHSH and CDR2 is LQKENI in the germline V gene. The CDR3 is 12 amino acids. The ends were cut back, 2 bases at V and 3 bases at J, with 5 bases in the middle. The CDR3 DNA follows: TGTGCCAGCTCACCAAACAACTACGAGCAGTACTTC. This codes for CASSPNNYEQYF.

The V call is TRBV7-8, the J call TRBJ1-4, with 7 bases lining up with TRBD1. Germline V gene sequence: CDR1 SGHVS, CDR2 FQNEAQ. The CDR3 has 15 amino acids. J was trimmed by 4 bases and V by 5 bases; bases with no gene match: 7. CDR3 coding DNA: TGTGCCAGCAGCGTAGTGGGACAGAATAATGAAAAACTGTTTTTT. Residues: CASSVVGQNNEKLFF. Full variable domain (remainder filled in from reference TRBV7-8 and TRBJ1-4): GAGVSQSPRYKVAKRGQDVALRCDPISGHVSLFWYQQALGQGPEFLTYFQNEAQLDKSGLPSDRFFAERPEGSVSTLKIQRTQQEDSAVYLCASSVVGQNNEKLFFGSGTQLSVL.

The chain has TRBV19 and TRBJ2-3; D is possibly TRBD2 (5 bases). The CDR3 contains 12 residues. The V gene lost 4 bases and the J gene lost 3 bases, with 5 bases spanning the gap. Germline V gives CDR1 LNHDA, CDR2 SQIVND (reference sequence). The DNA for the CDR3 is TGTGCCAGTAGTAGGAGGACAGATACGCAGTATTTT. Translation: CASSRRTDTQYF.

The chain employs TRBV28 and TRBJ2-3; perhaps TRBD2 as D (6 bases). This CDR3 is built from 12 residues. CDR1 is MDHEN and CDR2 is SYDVKM in the germline V gene. Deletions cut 6 bases from V and 9 bases from J, with 13 bases between. Here the CDR3 reads CASSLVGGTQYF. The CDR3 bases are TGTGCCAGCAGCCTGGTGGGGGGAACGCAGTATTTT.

This sequence joins TRBV9 and TRBJ2-3; D remains ambiguous. CDR1 and CDR2 from the germline V gene are SGDLS and YYNGEE. V lost 2 bases, J lost 2 bases, and 12 bases lay in between. The CDR3 is 15 residues long. CDR3 loop: CASSVRPTHTDTQYF. CDR3 nucleotides: TGTGCCAGCAGCGTGAGGCCAACCCACACAGATACGCAGTATTTT.

The gene calls are TRBV6-5 and TRBJ2-7; weak D call: TRBD1 (5 bases). The germline V gene encodes CDR1 MNHEY and CDR2 SVGAGI. The ends were cut back, 8 bases at V and 1 base at J, with 15 bases in the middle. The CDR3 covers 14 residues. CDR3 in amino acids: CASARARYSYEQYF. DNA for the CDR3: TGTGCCAGCGCCAGGGCTCGTTATTCCTACGAGCAGTACTTC.

The chain recombines TRBV28 with TRBJ2-5; TRBD2 matches at 12 bases. Trimming removed 7 bases from V and 2 bases from J; junction bases left unmatched: 8. The germline gives CDR1 MDHEN, CDR2 SYDVKM. This CDR3 region has 16 residues. The chain's CDR3 is CASTSTSGRQQETQYF. CDR3 coding DNA: TGTGCCAGCACCTCGACTAGCGGGAGACAGCAAGAGACCCAGTACTTC.

The CDR3 DNA is TGTGCCATCGGGGGTACCGGGGAGCTGTTTTTT. It is translated as CAIGGTGELFF. This chain connects TRBV30 to TRBJ2-2; the D gene is possibly TRBD2 (6 bases). V shed 8 bases and J shed 5 bases, with 9 bases lying between them. This CDR3 is built from 11 residues. Germline loops: CDR1 GTSNPN, CDR2 SVGIG (reference sequence).

The chain uses TRBV5-1 and TRBJ2-3, with D uncertain. Germline V gene data show CDR1 as SGHRS and CDR2 as YFSETQ. Deletions cut 2 bases from V and 7 bases from J, with 14 bases between. CDR3 length: 14 amino acids. The CDR3 region is CASSLRTDSNTQYF. For the CDR3, the DNA is TGCGCCAGCAGCTTAAGAACTGACTCAAATACGCAGTATTTT.

This chain joins TRBV5-1 and TRBJ1-4; TRBD1 matches at 11 bases. The V gene end was trimmed by 2 bases and the J gene end by 2 bases; junction bases not matched to a gene: 5. The CDR3 is made up of 17 amino acids. The germline gives CDR1 SGHRS, CDR2 YFSETQ. This CDR3 reads CASSFGQGARTNEKLFF. For the CDR3, the DNA is TGCGCCAGCAGCTTCGGACAGGGGGCAAGGACTAATGAAAAACTGTTTTTT.

The chain combines TRBV19 with TRBJ2-7; 7 bases map to TRBD1. Losses at the gene ends were 5 bases for V and 1 base for J; bases not matched to a gene: 8. The length of the CDR3 is 15 residues. Germline V gene data show CDR1 as LNHDA and CDR2 as SQIVND (reference sequence). The CDR3, as DNA: TGTGCCAGTAGTGCGCTACAGGGGAGATCCTACGAGCAGTACTTC. Residues: CASSALQGRSYEQYF.

The rearrangement uses TRBV5-6 and TRBJ2-1; 9 positions match TRBD1. There are 15 residues in the CDR3. Germline CDR1 SGHDT, CDR2 YYEEEE. With V trimmed by 4 bases and J by 3 bases, 5 bases remained unmatched. As DNA, the CDR3 is TGTGCCAGCAGCCCTTGGGACAGGGTCTACAATGAGCAGTTCTTC. Translating it yields CASSPWDRVYNEQFF.

This clone was seen a single time. The rearrangement joins TRBV5-4 to TRBJ2-1, with 8 bases aligning to TRBD1. This CDR3 is built from 16 residues. CDR1 is SGHNT and CDR2 is YYREEE in the germline V gene (reference sequence). Trimming at V came to 2 bases and at J to 8 bases, leaving 12 bases not matched to a gene. The CDR3 DNA follows: TGTGCCAGCAGCTTACGGACAGGGAAGATCGCCGATGAGCAGTTCTTC. Protein product: CASSLRTGKIADEQFF.

The J gene is TRBJ1-4, the V gene TRBV5-1, with D perhaps matching TRBD1 (5 bases). Germline V gene data show CDR1 as SGHRS and CDR2 as YFSETQ. CDR3 length equals 11 residues. V was cut by 3 bases and J by 11 bases, with 8 bases left in between. CDR3: CASSYQGKLFF. The DNA for the CDR3 is TGCGCCAGCAGCTATCAGGGTAAACTGTTTTTT.

The chain carries TRBV9 and TRBJ1-1; perhaps TRBD1 as D (6 bases). Germline V gives CDR1 SGDLS, CDR2 YYNGEE. The CDR3 length is 15 residues. V was clipped by 2 bases and J by 2 bases, with 13 bases between them. The CDR3 coding sequence is TGTGCCAGCAGCGTCACAGGGTTAGGAAACACTGAAGCTTTCTTT. This sequence encodes CASSVTGLGNTEAFF.

The V call is TRBV9, the J call TRBJ2-3, with D possibly being TRBD2 (6 bases). The germline gives CDR1 SGDLS, CDR2 YYNGEE. Between the trimmed V and J ends, which lost 4 bases and 1 base, there was a span of 16 bases. CDR3 length equals 16 residues. The CDR3 sequence is CASSSTPGLGTDTQYF. CDR3 sequence (DNA): TGTGCCAGCAGCTCCACACCGGGACTTGGCACAGATACGCAGTATTTT.

J is TRBJ2-7 and V is TRBV5-6, with D possibly matching TRBD1 (5 bases). Germline V gives CDR1 SGHDT, CDR2 YYEEEE. The germline V and J ends were trimmed by 0 bases and 6 bases, with 10 bases remaining between them. CDR3 size: 13 residues. CDR3 amino acids: CASSLVARGEQYF. The DNA of the CDR3 is TGTGCCAGCAGCTTGGTTGCTAGGGGCGAGCAGTACTTC.

The chain has TRBV28 and TRBJ2-7; 11 bases align to TRBD2. This CDR3 region has 17 residues. Germline trimming cut 5 bases from V and 3 bases from J; bases unmatched to any gene: 12. The germline CDR1 and CDR2 sequences are MDHEN and SYDVKM. CDR3 nucleotides: TGTGCCAGCAGTGTGCTATCGGGACTAGCGGACTTCTACGAGCAGTACTTC. Protein product: CASSVLSGLADFYEQYF.

V and J are TRBV19 and TRBJ1-6, with 8 bases lining up with TRBD1. The CDR3 totals 15 residues. In germline, CDR1 is LNHDA, CDR2 SQIVND (reference sequence). J gave up 5 bases and V 5 bases, and 5 bases lay outside the gene matches. The CDR3 bases are TGTGCCAGTAGTCCACGGACAGGGCATAATTCACCCCTCCACTTT. Protein product: CASSPRTGHNSPLHF.